Each of the 32 T cell receptor beta chains below was sequenced from the same sample in a study of regulatory T cells in long-lasting Graves disease. Combining iRepertoire HTBI primers with Arm-PCR of CDR3 regions, the authors built TCR beta libraries. Via MiXCR, TCRdb re-called the multiplex PCR reads, giving one row per CDR3 protein. The profile shows roughly 500,000 distinct CDR3 sequences, less than 15% of them singletons. Noted time point: newly diagnosed GD, antithyroid drugs for less than 3 months. Construction of the TCR library relied on RNA isolated from PBMCs. The same specimen was also included in a second study, on T cells in Graves' hyperthyroidism and ophthalmopathy.

Sequenced here: peripheral blood mononuclear cells (PBMCs), sampled at new diagnosis, from a patient treated with antithyroid drugs. Receptors originate from a woman aged 45-60 years with Graves disease.

This clonotype was seen a few times. The chain is built from TRBV11-2 and TRBJ2-6, with no clear D. Germline V gives CDR1 SGHAT, CDR2 FQNNGV. Between the trimmed V and J ends, which lost 7 bases and 0 bases, there was a span of 7 bases. The CDR3 covers 14 residues. The CDR3 spells CASTRLSGANVLTF. CDR3 DNA: TGTGCCAGCACCCGGCTCTCTGGGGCCAACGTCCTGACTTTC.

This chain joins TRBV7-3 and TRBJ2-7; D is possibly TRBD2 (6 bases). The V gene's germline CDR1 is SGHTA and CDR2 FQGTGA. Trimming pared 0 bases from V and 0 bases from J, leaving 21 bases between. The CDR3 is 19 amino acids. CDR3 loop: CASSLTWWPVAADSYEQYF. The CDR3, as DNA: TGTGCCAGCAGCTTAACGTGGTGGCCGGTAGCGGCAGACTCCTACGAGCAGTACTTC.

This clonotype was detected many times. This chain links TRBV6-2 or TRBV6-3 with TRBJ2-3, with 12 bases identical to TRBD1. The V gene's germline CDR1 is MNHEY and CDR2 SVGEGT. The V segment lost 2 bases and the J segment 3 bases; nucleotides outside the gene matches: 6. The CDR3 has 17 amino acids. The CDR3 DNA reads TGTGCCAGCAGTTACGATGGGACAGGGGGCGCGACAGATACGCAGTATTTT. It translates to CASSYDGTGGATDTQYF.

At least ten counts were recorded for this clonotype. This chain uses TRBV3-1 with TRBJ1-5; tentatively, D is TRBD1 (6 bases). From germline, CDR1 is LGHDT and CDR2 YNNKEL (reference sequence). The CDR3 extends over 14 amino acids. The V and J ends lost 1 base and 6 bases respectively, with 10 bases between them. The CDR3 DNA follows: TGTGCCAGCAGCCAAGCCGGGGGCGGTCAGCCCCAGCATTTT. Translation: CASSQAGGGQPQHF.

This clonotype appeared many times. The gene calls are TRBV7-3 and TRBJ2-5; 7 positions match TRBD1. V shed 5 bases and J 4 bases; nucleotides not matched to a gene: 10. Germline V gene data show CDR1 as SGHTA and CDR2 as FQGTGA. The CDR3 is made up of 15 amino acids. The CDR3 DNA is TGTGCCAGCAGCCGCACAGGGGCTATTGGAGAGACCCAGTACTTC. Protein product: CASSRTGAIGETQYF.

This rearrangement joins TRBV25-1 to TRBJ2-7, with D possibly being TRBD2 (6 bases). The V end lost 4 bases, the J end lost 4 bases, and 11 bases lay between the germline ends. CDR3 length equals 13 residues. The germline V gene encodes CDR1 MGHDK and CDR2 SYGVNS. The CDR3 is CASSGRGGYEQYF. Here the CDR3 DNA reads TGTGCCAGCAGTGGGCGGGGCGGGTACGAGCAGTACTTC.

The chain employs TRBV30 and TRBJ1-5; weak D call: TRBD1 (5 bases). This CDR3 has 14 residues. Germline V CDR1 and CDR2: GTSNPN, SVGIG (reference sequence). CDR3 amino acids: CVAEWGLGNQPQHF. DNA of the CDR3: TGTGTCGCAGAGTGGGGGTTGGGCAATCAGCCCCAGCATTTT. The whole variable domain, remainder taken from reference TRBV30 and TRBJ1-5, is SQTIHQWPATLVQPVGSPLSLECTVEGTSNPNLYWYRQAAGRGLQLLFYSVGIGQISSEVPQNLSASRPQDRQFILSSKKLLLSDSGFYLCVAEWGLGNQPQHFGDGTRLSIL.

This clonotype came up many times. The chain joins TRBV12-3 or TRBV12-4 to TRBJ2-1; 7 bases fit TRBD1. The CDR3 length is 15 residues. V was clipped by 5 bases and J by 2 bases; unmatched bases: 6. Here the CDR3 reads CASSGDSATYNEQFF. DNA for the CDR3: TGTGCCAGCAGTGGGGACAGTGCAACCTACAATGAGCAGTTCTTC.

This clonotype was counted only a few times. The rearrangement links TRBV6-1 to TRBJ2-1; either TRBD1 or TRBD2 may supply D (6 bases each). Germline V gene lookup returns CDR1 MNHNS and CDR2 SASEGT. The CDR3 covers 14 residues. The V end was cut by 5 bases, the J end by 8 bases, with 16 bases between. CDR3 loop: CASSPRGTVDEQFF. The CDR3 nucleotides are TGTGCCAGCAGTCCGAGGGGGACTGTCGATGAGCAGTTCTTC.

V is TRBV10-3 and J is TRBJ2-3; 7 nucleotides line up with TRBD1. V trimming: 4 bases; J trimming: 0 bases; junction bases outside the gene matches: 10. Germline V CDR1 and CDR2: ENHRY, SYGVKD. This CDR3 has 17 residues. The CDR3 DNA sequence: TGTGCCATCAGTGTAACACAGGGGTCCCCTAGCACAGATACGCAGTATTTT. Protein product: CAISVTQGSPSTDTQYF.

V and J are TRBV9 and TRBJ2-5, with 7 bases that match TRBD2. The junction had 7 bases not matched to a gene; V was cut back by 4 bases and J by 4 bases. From germline, CDR1 is SGDLS and CDR2 YYNGEE. This CDR3 is 14 amino acids long. CDR3 in amino acids: CASSHGGSGETQYF. CDR3 DNA: TGTGCCAGCAGCCACGGCGGGAGTGGAGAGACCCAGTACTTC. Full variable domain (remainder filled in from reference TRBV9 and TRBJ2-5): DSGVTQTPKHLITATGQRVTLRCSPRSGDLSVYWYQQSLDQGLQFLIQYYNGEERAKGNILERFSAQQFPDLHSELNLSSLELGDSALYFCASSHGGSGETQYFGPGTRLLVL.

Concerning this clonotype: A much larger clone differs from this one at a single base, so this may be a read error. The DNA for the CDR3 is TGCAGTGCTAGAGGAGGGACTAGCGGAATGGTTTGGAATGAGCAGTACTTC. It specifies CSARGGTSGMVWNEQYF. The J gene is TRBJ2-7, the V gene TRBV20-1, with 11 bases fitting TRBD2. The germline V gene has CDR1 DFQATT and CDR2 SNEGSKA (reference sequence). V trimming: 1 base; J trimming: 7 bases; junction bases outside the gene matches: 15. This CDR3 has 17 amino acids.

This clonotype was seen a few times. At one boundary the junction diverges from the germline segment, which might be a read error. The J gene is TRBJ2-1, the V gene TRBV27; D not certain. The CDR3 length is 14 residues. Germline V lookup: CDR1 MNHEY, CDR2 SMNVEV (reference sequence). CDR3 sequence reads: CTSSLSRRLSEQFF. The CDR3 coding sequence is TGTACCAGCAGTTTATCTCGCAGACTGAGTGAGCAGTTCTTC.

This clonotype was observed at least ten times. The V call is TRBV29-1, the J call TRBJ2-1; perhaps TRBD2 as D (6 bases). The V and J ends lost 0 bases and 5 bases respectively, with 14 bases between them. This CDR3 has 15 residues. Germline CDR1 and CDR2: SQVTM and ANQGSEA. DNA of the CDR3: TGCAGCGTTGAAGATTTCCGGGAGCGGAACAATGAGCAGTTCTTC. This gives the protein CSVEDFRERNNEQFF.

This clonotype was seen ten or more times. The J gene is TRBJ1-1, the V gene TRBV28; D uncertain. V shed 2 bases and J shed 8 bases, with 12 bases lying between them. Germline values: CDR1 MDHEN, CDR2 SYDVKM. This CDR3 has 13 residues. The chain's CDR3 is CASSLGRYPEAFF. CDR3 nucleotide sequence: TGTGCCAGCAGTTTAGGTAGATACCCCGAAGCTTTCTTT.

In this sample, this clonotype turned up many times. The V call is TRBV13, the J call TRBJ1-2, with 7 bases lining up with TRBD1. V was clipped by 5 bases and J by 8 bases; unmatched bases: 11. Germline CDR1 is PRHDT and CDR2 is FYEKMQ (reference sequence). The CDR3 runs to 14 residues. Here the CDR3 DNA reads TGTGCCAGCAGCGTCGCGTCCGGGACAGAAGGCTACACCTTC. The encoded protein is CASSVASGTEGYTF.

A few counts support this clonotype. V usage is TRBV12-3 or TRBV12-4 and J usage is TRBJ2-7; perhaps TRBD2 as D (6 bases). Trimming took off 6 bases at V and 2 bases at J, with 14 bases between the two ends. This CDR3 is 14 amino acids long. The chain's CDR3 is CASSPARTTYEQYF. The CDR3 region has the DNA TGTGCCAGCAGCCCCGCCAGGACTACCTACGAGCAGTACTTC.

This clonotype came up many times. The chain has TRBV28 and TRBJ1-6; the D gene is possibly TRBD1 (6 bases). The CDR3 extends over 19 amino acids. CDR1 and CDR2 (germline): MDHEN, SYDVKM. V lost 6 bases to trimming and J lost 0 bases, with 21 bases between them. For the CDR3, the DNA is TGTGCCAGCAGGCGCTTGGGGGGGGCGTTTGGCTCCTATAATTCACCCCTCCACTTT. It codes for CASRRLGGAFGSYNSPLHF.

This clonotype was counted a few times. The genes are TRBV5-5 and TRBJ1-4; possible D gene TRBD1, 5 bases. The CDR3 extends over 15 amino acids. Germline V gives CDR1 SGHKS, CDR2 YYEKEE (reference sequence). V lost 2 bases to trimming and J lost 3 bases, with 11 bases between them. CDR3 sequence (DNA): TGTGCCAGCAGCTTCACCGGGACGGCTAATGAAAAACTGTTTTTT. Translated, it gives CASSFTGTANEKLFF.

A word on this clonotype: A much larger clone differs from this one at a single base, so this may be a read error. J is TRBJ1-1 and V is TRBV20-1, with TRBD1 matching 9 bases. The CDR3 spans 16 residues. Germline loops: CDR1 DFQATT, CDR2 SNEGSKA (reference sequence). The V and J ends lost 1 base and 6 bases, in that order; junction bases with no gene match: 12. CDR3 sequence (DNA): TGCAGTGCTAGAGGGGACAGGGATAGGTTGACCGCTGAAGCTTTCTTT. Its protein product is CSARGDRDRLTAEAFF.

This clonotype appeared many times. CDR3 loop: CASSHRRLTKTKETQYF. The CDR3 DNA follows: TGTGCCAGCAGCCATCGAAGACTTACAAAGACTAAAGAGACCCAGTACTTC. The V and J genes are TRBV5-6 and TRBJ2-5, with D perhaps matching TRBD2 (5 bases). The CDR3 contains 17 residues. Germline assignment: CDR1 SGHDT and CDR2 YYEEEE. V was cut by 4 bases and J by 3 bases, with 22 bases left in between.

The V call is TRBV5-4, the J call TRBJ2-5; no clear D. CDR1 SGHNT and CDR2 YYREEE come from the germline V gene (reference sequence). The CDR3 extends over 14 amino acids. The germline V and J ends were trimmed by 2 bases and 2 bases, with 10 bases remaining between them. The CDR3 sequence is CASSLDGGQETQYF. For the CDR3, the DNA is TGTGCCAGCAGCTTAGACGGTGGACAAGAGACCCAGTACTTC.

There are many counts of this clonotype. This chain links TRBV12-3 or TRBV12-4 with TRBJ2-1; D possibly uses TRBD1 or TRBD2 (6 bases each). The CDR3 is made up of 20 amino acids. Trimming took 3 bases from V and 0 from J, leaving 24 bases between them. CDR3 protein: CASSFKGGKQGRYSYNEQFF. In DNA, the CDR3 is TGTGCCAGCAGTTTTAAGGGCGGGAAACAGGGCCGCTACTCCTACAATGAGCAGTTCTTC.

This clonotype has ten or more counts. V and J are TRBV19 and TRBJ2-5; the D gene is possibly TRBD1 (5 bases). The CDR3 sequence is 14 residues long. The germline V gene encodes CDR1 LNHDA and CDR2 SQIVND (reference sequence). With 5 bases removed from V and 2 bases from J, the gap between germline ends came to 12 bases. CDR3 amino acids: CASSPTDRQETQYF. CDR3 nucleotides: TGTGCCAGTAGTCCTACAGACAGACAAGAGACCCAGTACTTC.

The table lists this clonotype with many counts. The chain carries TRBV2 and TRBJ2-2, with 7 bases identical to TRBD1. The CDR3 runs to 14 residues. The germline V gene has CDR1 SNHLY and CDR2 FYNNEI. V lost 3 bases and J lost 5; bases outside the gene matches: 3. The CDR3 spells CASSETGRTGELFF. DNA for the CDR3: TGTGCCAGCAGTGAGACAGGGCGGACCGGGGAGCTGTTTTTT.

Concerning this clonotype: This may be a read error, as it is one base from a much larger clone. The chain uses TRBV11-2 and TRBJ2-5; 16 bases map to TRBD2. Germline lookup yields CDR1 SGHAT and CDR2 FQNNGV. The CDR3 is 16 residues long. The CDR3: CTSSTPGTSGGVTQYF. The CDR3, as DNA: TGTACCAGCAGCACCCCCGGGACTAGCGGGGGGGTGACCCAGTACTTC.

The chain is built from TRBV6-1 and TRBJ2-5; 10 bases align to TRBD1. The CDR3 spans 14 residues. The V gene end was trimmed by 6 bases and the J gene end by 3 bases; junction bases not matched to a gene: 4. Per germline, CDR1 MNHNS and CDR2 SASEGT. CDR3 sequence (DNA): TGTGCCAGCAGCATAGGGACAGGGGAAGAGACCCAGTACTTC. Its translation: CASSIGTGEETQYF.

In this sample, this clonotype turned up many times. The genes are TRBV11-3 and TRBJ2-2, with TRBD1 identical over 11 bases. Germline CDR1 and CDR2: SGHNT and YENEEA. With V trimmed by 5 bases and J by 5 bases, 7 bases remained unmatched. This CDR3 spans 16 amino acids. The CDR3 protein is CASSGTWDRGTGELFF. The CDR3 DNA reads as TGTGCCAGCAGCGGAACGTGGGACAGGGGGACCGGGGAGCTGTTTTTT.

The V gene is TRBV5-5, the J gene TRBJ2-3, with D uncertain. V was shortened by 6 bases and J by 4 bases, with 12 bases between the two germline ends. The length of the CDR3 is 13 residues. CDR1 is SGHKS, CDR2 YYEKEE, per germline (reference sequence). CDR3 in amino acids: CASTVYGPDTQYF. The CDR3 DNA follows: TGTGCCAGCACCGTCTACGGGCCAGATACGCAGTATTTT.

There are a few counts of this clonotype. This sequence joins TRBV19 and TRBJ2-7; D is undetermined. This CDR3 contains 14 residues. CDR1 and CDR2 from the germline V gene are LNHDA and SQIVND (reference sequence). V dropped 2 bases and J dropped 1 base, with 9 bases sitting between them. The CDR3, as DNA: TGTGCCAGTAGTATATCACTGGAGTCCTACGAGCAGTACTTC. Translation: CASSISLESYEQYF.

The chain couples TRBV27 to TRBJ1-6; weak D call: TRBD1 (5 bases). The V end lost 3 bases, the J end lost 10 bases, and 13 bases lay between the germline ends. The CDR3 is 14 residues long. CDR1 is MNHEY, CDR2 SMNVEV, per germline (reference sequence). The CDR3 spells CASSLGGLMSPLHF. As DNA, the CDR3 is TGTGCCAGCAGTTTGGGGGGGTTAATGTCACCCCTCCACTTT.

This clonotype was seen ten or more times. The chain links TRBV6-1 to TRBJ1-1, with TRBD1 as a possible D gene (5 bases). CDR1 and CDR2 (germline): MNHNS, SASEGT. V was shortened by 6 bases and J by 0 bases, with 11 bases between the two germline ends. The CDR3 length is 14 residues. The DNA for the CDR3 is TGTGCCAGCAGAAGACAGTTAATGAACACTGAAGCTTTCTTT. Translated: CASRRQLMNTEAFF.